These 24 T cell receptor beta chains were sequenced from one sample in a study of CD8 T cells in ankylosing spondylitis. Via MiXCR, TCRdb re-called the 5' RACE reads, giving one row per CDR3 protein. The sample has around 180,000 distinct CDR3 sequences; about 20% are singletons. The sequenced sample was blood, either unsorted or a sorted T cell fraction (not recorded which). Receptors originate from a male donor aged 5-30 years with ankylosing spondylitis or in good health (not recorded which).

This clonotype came up many times. This chain links TRBV3-1 with TRBJ2-3; weak D call: TRBD2 (5 bases). Germline CDR1 is LGHDT and CDR2 is YNNKEL (reference sequence). This CDR3 is built from 12 residues. V dropped 6 bases and J dropped 7 bases, with 11 bases sitting between them. The CDR3, as DNA: TGTGCCAGCAGTCCCGGGGATCATACGCAGTATTTT. This translates into CASSPGDHTQYF.

This clonotype was seen repeatedly, ten times or more. In DNA form, the CDR3 reads TGTGCCACCAGTGATTTGGGGACAATAAATGAGCAGTTCTTC. Its translation: CATSDLGTINEQFF. The chain links TRBV24-1 to TRBJ2-1, with TRBD1 as a possible D gene (6 bases). Germline V lookup: CDR1 KGHDR, CDR2 SFDVKD. The CDR3 covers 14 residues. V was shortened by 0 bases and J by 7 bases, with 9 bases between the two germline ends.

The chain uses TRBV12-3 or TRBV12-4 and TRBJ2-1; no definite D call. V was cut by 6 bases and J by 0 bases, with 12 bases left in between. The CDR3 loop spans 15 amino acids. The CDR3 reads CASSPGWGSYNEQFF. CDR3 coding DNA: TGTGCCAGCAGCCCGGGTTGGGGCTCCTACAATGAGCAGTTCTTC.

This clonotype was detected many times. This chain joins TRBV6-4 and TRBJ2-1; D is uncertain. V gave up 5 bases and J gave up 3 bases, with 14 bases separating them. Germline V gives CDR1 MRHNA, CDR2 SNTAGT. This CDR3 contains 15 residues. Here the CDR3 reads CASSPIADRYNEQFF. CDR3 coding DNA: TGTGCCAGCAGTCCCATAGCAGATCGCTACAATGAGCAGTTCTTC.

The J gene is TRBJ2-5, the V gene TRBV20-1; no clear D. The CDR3 loop spans 11 amino acids. Germline CDR1 reads DFQATT; CDR2 reads SNEGSKA (reference sequence). Between the trimmed V and J ends, which lost 7 bases and 2 bases, there was a span of 8 bases. CDR3 residues: CSEPSQETQYF. In nucleotides, the CDR3 is TGCAGTGAGCCTAGTCAAGAGACCCAGTACTTC.

This clonotype was picked up many times. The chain is built from TRBV7-9 and TRBJ2-7; D unresolved. V lost 7 bases, J lost 0 bases, and 16 bases lay in between. This CDR3 region has 15 residues. The germline gives CDR1 SEHNR, CDR2 FQNEAQ (reference sequence). DNA of the CDR3: TGTGCCAGCACCGAAGCTCGGGTAAGCTCCTACGAGCAGTACTTC. It yields the protein CASTEARVSSYEQYF. Using reference TRBV7-9 and TRBJ2-7 for the parts outside the CDR3, the full variable domain is DTGVSQNPRHKITKRGQNVTFRCDPISEHNRLYWYRQTLGQGPEFLTYFQNEAQLEKSRLLSDRFSAERPKGSFSTLEIQRTEQGDSAMYLCASTEARVSSYEQYFGPGTRLTVT.

This clonotype turned up a few times. The chain recombines TRBV2 with TRBJ2-3; TRBD2 aligns across 7 bases. The CDR3 loop spans 15 amino acids. Germline V gene lookup returns CDR1 SNHLY and CDR2 FYNNEI. Unmatched junction bases numbered 7, after V lost 1 base and J lost 6 bases. CDR3 DNA: TGTGCCAGCAGTGAAGAAGGCGGGAGTACGGATACGCAGTATTTT. Protein: CASSEEGGSTDTQYF.

Ten or more counts support this clonotype. The chain carries TRBV19 and TRBJ2-1; 7 bases agree with TRBD2. The CDR3 runs to 15 residues. V trimming: 9 bases; J trimming: 0 bases; junction bases outside the gene matches: 8. Germline V lookup: CDR1 LNHDA, CDR2 SQIVND (reference sequence). The CDR3 sequence is CASGRREVSYNEQFF. The CDR3 DNA reads TGTGCCAGCGGTCGCCGGGAGGTCTCCTACAATGAGCAGTTCTTC. Variable domain in full (rest from reference TRBV19 and TRBJ2-1): DGGITQSPKYLFRKEGQNVTLSCEQNLNHDAMYWYRQDPGQGLRLIYYSQIVNDFQKGDIAEGYSVSREKKESFPLTVTSAQKNPTAFYLCASGRREVSYNEQFFGPGTRLTVL.

This clonotype was seen more than once but under ten times. The rearrangement uses TRBV12-3 or TRBV12-4 and TRBJ1-1; D perhaps matches TRBD1 (5 bases). There are 13 residues in the CDR3. Trimming removed 5 bases from V and 9 bases from J, with 16 bases in between. Here the CDR3 reads CASSTRGGGQAFF. The CDR3 coding sequence is TGTGCCAGCAGTACCCGGGGGGGAGGACAAGCTTTCTTT.

This clonotype was found many times. CDR3 coding DNA: TGTGCCACCAGTGGTGGTAGCGGGAGCTTCTCCTACAATGAGCAGTTCTTC. As protein: CATSGGSGSFSYNEQFF. The chain combines TRBV24-1 with TRBJ2-1, with 9 bases identical to TRBD2. This CDR3 contains 17 residues. Germline values: CDR1 KGHDR, CDR2 SFDVKD. The trim removed 5 bases at V and 0 bases at J, leaving 7 bases unmatched.

This clonotype appeared many times. The gene calls are TRBV6-6 and TRBJ2-1, with 11 nucleotides matching TRBD2. Germline CDR1 and CDR2: MNHNY and SVGAGI (reference sequence). V lost 4 bases and J lost 2; bases outside the gene matches: 16. The CDR3 is 20 amino acids. The DNA of the CDR3 is TGTGCCAGCAGTTGTCGCCTGTGGACTAGCGGGTTCCCGCCCTACAATGAGCAGTTCTTC. Its translation: CASSCRLWTSGFPPYNEQFF.

The rearrangement joins TRBV7-2 to TRBJ2-1; a weak D match, TRBD1 (5 bases). The V end lost 4 bases, the J end lost 6 bases, and 22 bases lay between the germline ends. The CDR3 extends over 17 amino acids. Germline V lookup: CDR1 SGHTA, CDR2 FQGNSA. CDR3 bases: TGTGCCAGCAGCTCGTACGTTTTGGCAGGGTTAGGCAATGAGCAGTTCTTC. Translation: CASSSYVLAGLGNEQFF. Combining the CDR3 with reference TRBV7-2 and TRBJ2-1 gives the whole variable domain GAGVSQSPSNKVTEKGKDVELRCDPISGHTALYWYRQSLGQGLEFLIYFQGNSAPDKSGLPSDRFSAERTGGSVSTLTIQRTQQEDSAVYLCASSSYVLAGLGNEQFFGPGTRLTVL.

This clonotype was counted many times. The rearrangement joins TRBV20-1 to TRBJ1-1; D is unclear. The CDR3 has 13 residues. V was shortened by 3 bases and J by 4 bases, with 12 bases between the two germline ends. Per the germline V gene, CDR1 is DFQATT and CDR2 is SNEGSKA (reference sequence). CDR3 protein: CSASQDVGTEAFF. The CDR3 coding sequence is TGCAGTGCTAGTCAGGACGTGGGCACTGAAGCTTTCTTT.

This clonotype was seen only a few times. This chain uses TRBV12-3 or TRBV12-4 with TRBJ2-3; D gene ambiguous. The CDR3 consists of 14 residues. V was clipped by 5 bases and J by 4 bases, with 13 bases between them. The CDR3: CASSKRWGADTQYF. The CDR3 DNA reads as TGTGCCAGCAGTAAACGGTGGGGTGCAGATACGCAGTATTTT.

This clonotype was detected many times. The chain links TRBV12-3 or TRBV12-4 to TRBJ2-1; 8 bases match TRBD1. J was trimmed by 2 bases and V by 6 bases; bases with no gene match: 6. CDR3 size: 15 residues. The CDR3 loop is CASSRTGYAYNEQFF. DNA of the CDR3: TGTGCCAGCAGCCGGACAGGGTACGCCTACAATGAGCAGTTCTTC.

This clonotype was seen ten or more times. This rearrangement joins TRBV12-3 or TRBV12-4 to TRBJ1-1; no definite D call. Trimming took 5 bases from V and 7 from J, leaving 14 bases between them. CDR3 length: 13 amino acids. In DNA form, the CDR3 reads TGTGCCAGCAGTCCTACAGATGTGAGTGAAGCTTTCTTT. Amino acid sequence: CASSPTDVSEAFF.

The chain recombines TRBV11-3 with TRBJ2-5, with 8 bases fitting TRBD2. The CDR3 spans 17 residues. The trim removed 5 bases at V and 1 base at J, leaving 12 bases unmatched. CDR1 and CDR2 (germline): SGHNT, YENEEA. CDR3 residues: CASSTHPLAGPQETQYF. The DNA for the CDR3 is TGTGCCAGCAGCACCCACCCCTTAGCGGGACCCCAAGAGACCCAGTACTTC.

This clonotype was detected a few times. The V gene is TRBV11-2, the J gene TRBJ2-5, with D possibly matching TRBD2 (5 bases). CDR1 is SGHAT, CDR2 FQNNGV, per germline. CDR3 length equals 13 residues. Trimming stripped 2 bases from V and 4 bases from J, with 8 bases between. The CDR3 DNA sequence: TGTGCCAGCAGCTTATGGAGCGGAGAGACCCAGTACTTC. As protein: CASSLWSGETQYF.

This clonotype showed up many times. The J gene is TRBJ2-7, the V gene TRBV6-2 or TRBV6-3; D is ambiguous. Between the trimmed V and J ends, which lost 9 bases and 5 bases, there was a span of 8 bases. This CDR3 comprises 10 residues. CDR1 is MNHEY, CDR2 SVGEGT, per germline. CDR3 residues: CASPSDEQYF. CDR3 nucleotide sequence: TGTGCCAGTCCCAGTGACGAGCAGTACTTC.

This clonotype was seen many times. V and J are TRBV29-1 and TRBJ2-3, with a weak D call TRBD2 (6 bases). Trimming cost V 7 bases and J 2 bases, with 19 bases left between them. This CDR3 has 15 residues. The germline V gene has CDR1 SQVTM and CDR2 ANQGSEA. In nucleotides, the CDR3 is TGCAGCGCTGCCGGGACTTCCGGAACCACAGATACGCAGTATTTT. Translation gives CSAAGTSGTTDTQYF.

In this sample, this clonotype turned up a few times. The CDR3 sequence: CASSQDNWTWLGRTYNEQFF. The CDR3 nucleotides read TGCGCCAGCAGCCAAGATAATTGGACGTGGTTGGGACGGACCTACAATGAGCAGTTCTTC. The chain employs TRBV4-3 and TRBJ2-1; D may correspond to TRBD1 or TRBD2 (5 bases each). Germline lookup yields CDR1 LGHNA and CDR2 YSLEER. The CDR3 has 20 residues. With 0 bases removed from V and 2 bases from J, the gap between germline ends came to 23 bases.

This clonotype came up many times. CDR3: CASSPTLRTSGSDEQYV. CDR3 bases: TGTGCCAGCAGCCCGACGCTAAGGACTAGCGGGAGCGACGAGCAGTACGTC. The V gene is TRBV7-9, the J gene TRBJ2-7; 13 nucleotides align to TRBD2. V lost 5 bases to trimming and J lost 5 bases; unmatched junction nucleotides: 12. The CDR3 loop spans 17 amino acids. CDR1 is SEHNR and CDR2 is FQNEAQ in the germline V gene (reference sequence).

The gene calls are TRBV30 and TRBJ2-1; D could derive from TRBD1 or TRBD2 (5 bases each). The CDR3 consists of 12 residues. Germline CDR1 GTSNPN, CDR2 SVGIG (reference sequence). The V gene lost 0 bases and the J gene lost 15 bases, with 15 bases spanning the gap. In DNA form, the CDR3 reads TGTGCCTGGAGTGTACCGGGACGCCACTTGTTCTTC. Encoded protein: CAWSVPGRHLFF.

This clonotype has a count of ten or more. The V call is TRBV6-5, the J call TRBJ2-7; perhaps TRBD2 as D (6 bases). Germline V gene data show CDR1 as MNHEY and CDR2 as SVGAGI. V shed 2 bases and J shed 3 bases, with 11 bases lying between them. This CDR3 has 14 amino acids. The CDR3 loop is CASSYRDSRYEQYF. The DNA of the CDR3 is TGTGCCAGCAGTTACCGGGACTCCCGCTACGAGCAGTACTTC.